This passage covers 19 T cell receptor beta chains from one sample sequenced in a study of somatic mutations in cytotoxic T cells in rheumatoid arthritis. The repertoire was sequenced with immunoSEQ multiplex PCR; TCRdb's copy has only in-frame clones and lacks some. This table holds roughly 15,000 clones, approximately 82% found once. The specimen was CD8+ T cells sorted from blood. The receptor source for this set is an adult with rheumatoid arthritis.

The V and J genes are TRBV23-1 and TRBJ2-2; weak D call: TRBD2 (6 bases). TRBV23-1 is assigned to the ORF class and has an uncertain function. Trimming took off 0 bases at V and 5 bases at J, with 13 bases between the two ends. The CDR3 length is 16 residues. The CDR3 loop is CASSQSPFGTTGELFF. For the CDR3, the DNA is TGCGCCAGCAGTCAATCCCCCTTTGGGACTACCGGGGAGCTGTTTTTT.

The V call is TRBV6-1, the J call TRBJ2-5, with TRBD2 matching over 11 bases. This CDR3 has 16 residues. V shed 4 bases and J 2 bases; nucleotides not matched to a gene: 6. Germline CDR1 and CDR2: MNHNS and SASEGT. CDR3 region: CASSAQLAGVQETQYF. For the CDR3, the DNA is TGTGCCAGCAGTGCCCAACTAGCGGGGGTACAAGAGACCCAGTACTTC.

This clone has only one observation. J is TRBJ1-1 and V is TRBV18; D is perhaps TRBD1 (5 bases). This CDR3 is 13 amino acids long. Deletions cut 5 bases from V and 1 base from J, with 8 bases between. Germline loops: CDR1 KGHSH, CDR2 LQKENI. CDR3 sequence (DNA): TGTGCCAGCTCAGGGGGGGAGAACACTGAAGCTTTCTTT. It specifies CASSGGENTEAFF.

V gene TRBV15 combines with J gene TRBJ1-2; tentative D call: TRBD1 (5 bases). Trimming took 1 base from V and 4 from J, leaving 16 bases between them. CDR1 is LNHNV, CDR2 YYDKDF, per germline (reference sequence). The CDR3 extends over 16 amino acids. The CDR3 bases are TGTGCCACCAGCAGAGGTCACGGGACGTCACCCTATGGCTACACCTTC. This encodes CATSRGHGTSPYGYTF.

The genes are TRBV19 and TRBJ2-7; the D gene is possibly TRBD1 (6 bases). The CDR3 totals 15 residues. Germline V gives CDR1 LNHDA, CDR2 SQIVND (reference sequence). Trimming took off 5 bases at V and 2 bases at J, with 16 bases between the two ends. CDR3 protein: CASSPWGTQTYEQYF. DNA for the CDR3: TGTGCCAGTAGTCCCTGGGGGACACAAACCTACGAGCAGTACTTC.

CDR3 in amino acids: CASSLAVRRQGYQETQYF. CDR3 DNA: TGTGCCAGCAGCTTAGCTGTTCGCCGACAGGGGTACCAAGAGACCCAGTACTTC. This chain uses TRBV7-9 with TRBJ2-5, with 8 bases aligning to TRBD1. This CDR3 comprises 18 residues. Unmatched junction bases numbered 9, after V lost 0 bases and J lost 0 bases. Germline-derived CDR1 and CDR2 are SEHNR and FQNEAQ (reference sequence).

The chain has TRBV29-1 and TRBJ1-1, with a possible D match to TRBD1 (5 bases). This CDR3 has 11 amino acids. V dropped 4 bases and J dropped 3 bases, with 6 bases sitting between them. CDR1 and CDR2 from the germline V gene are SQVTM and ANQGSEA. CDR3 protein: CSVGGDTEAFF. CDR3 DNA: TGCAGCGTTGGAGGGGACACTGAAGCTTTCTTT.

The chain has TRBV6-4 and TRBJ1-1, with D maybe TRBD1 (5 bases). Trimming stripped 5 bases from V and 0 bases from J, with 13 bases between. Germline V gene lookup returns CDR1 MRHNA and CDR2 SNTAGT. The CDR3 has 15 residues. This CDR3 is CASSLTTDMNTEAFF. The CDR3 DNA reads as TGTGCCAGCAGTCTTACGACAGATATGAACACTGAAGCTTTCTTT.

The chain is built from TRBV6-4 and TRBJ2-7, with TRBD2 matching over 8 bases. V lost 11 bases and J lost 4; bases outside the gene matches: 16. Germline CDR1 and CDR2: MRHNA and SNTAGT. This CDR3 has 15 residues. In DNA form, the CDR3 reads TGTGCCCGGACACGAAATAGCGGGGCCGATTACGAGCAGTACTTC. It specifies CARTRNSGADYEQYF.

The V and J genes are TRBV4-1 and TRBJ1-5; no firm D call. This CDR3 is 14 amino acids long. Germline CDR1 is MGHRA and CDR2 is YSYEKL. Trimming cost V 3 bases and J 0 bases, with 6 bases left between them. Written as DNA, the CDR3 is TGCGCCAGCAGCCAGACTGTTAGCAATCAGCCCCAGCATTTT. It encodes CASSQTVSNQPQHF.

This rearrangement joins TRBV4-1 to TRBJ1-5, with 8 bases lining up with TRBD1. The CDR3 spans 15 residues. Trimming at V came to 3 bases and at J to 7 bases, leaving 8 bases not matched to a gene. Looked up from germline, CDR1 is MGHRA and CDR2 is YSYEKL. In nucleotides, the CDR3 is TGCGCCAGCAGCCAGGCTGACAGGGGCGGACAGCCCCAGCATTTT. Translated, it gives CASSQADRGGQPQHF.

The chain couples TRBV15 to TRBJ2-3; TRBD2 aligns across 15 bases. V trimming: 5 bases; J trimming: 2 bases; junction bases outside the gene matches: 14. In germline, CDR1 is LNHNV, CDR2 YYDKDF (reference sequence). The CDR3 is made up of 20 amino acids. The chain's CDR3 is CATSGWTSGGGTPNTDTQYF. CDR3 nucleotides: TGTGCCACCAGCGGCTGGACTAGCGGGGGGGGCACGCCGAACACAGATACGCAGTATTTT. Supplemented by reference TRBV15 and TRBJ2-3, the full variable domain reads DAMVIQNPRYQVTQFGKPVTLSCSQTLNHNVMYWYQQKSSQAPKLLFHYYDKDFNNEADTPDNFQSRRPNTSFCFLDIRSPGLGDTAMYLCATSGWTSGGGTPNTDTQYFGPGTRLTVL.

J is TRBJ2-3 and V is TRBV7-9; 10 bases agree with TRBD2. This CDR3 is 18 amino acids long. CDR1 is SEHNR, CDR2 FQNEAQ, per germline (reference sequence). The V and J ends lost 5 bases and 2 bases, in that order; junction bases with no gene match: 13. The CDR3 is CASSTSKVAGGPTDTQYF. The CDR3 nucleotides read TGTGCCAGCAGCACTAGTAAGGTAGCGGGGGGACCCACAGATACGCAGTATTTT.

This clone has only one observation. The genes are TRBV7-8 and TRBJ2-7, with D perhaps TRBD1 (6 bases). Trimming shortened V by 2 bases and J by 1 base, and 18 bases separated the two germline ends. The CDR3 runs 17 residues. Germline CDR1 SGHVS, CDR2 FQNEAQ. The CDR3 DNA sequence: TGTGCCAGCAGCTTAACGGTGCAGGGGCTAATATCCTACGAGCAGTACTTC. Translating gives CASSLTVQGLISYEQYF.

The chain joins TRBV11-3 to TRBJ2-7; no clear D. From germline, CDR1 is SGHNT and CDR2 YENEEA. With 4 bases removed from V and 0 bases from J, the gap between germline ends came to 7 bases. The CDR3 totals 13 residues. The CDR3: CASSSQDSYEQYF. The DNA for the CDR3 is TGTGCCAGCAGCTCTCAGGACTCCTACGAGCAGTACTTC.

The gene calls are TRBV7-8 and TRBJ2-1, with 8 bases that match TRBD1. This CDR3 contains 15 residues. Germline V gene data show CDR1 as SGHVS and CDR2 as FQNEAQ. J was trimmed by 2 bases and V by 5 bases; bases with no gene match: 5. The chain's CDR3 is CASSGRDRPYNEQFF. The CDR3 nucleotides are TGTGCCAGCAGCGGCCGGGACAGGCCCTACAATGAGCAGTTCTTC.

Written as DNA, the CDR3 is TGTGCCAGCAGGACAGGGGTATACACTGAAGCTTTCTTT. Translation: CASRTGVYTEAFF. The rearrangement joins TRBV6-1 to TRBJ1-1, with 8 nucleotides matching TRBD1. Trimming cost V 6 bases and J 3 bases; bases outside gene matches: 3. Germline CDR1 is MNHNS and CDR2 is SASEGT. The CDR3 spans 13 residues.

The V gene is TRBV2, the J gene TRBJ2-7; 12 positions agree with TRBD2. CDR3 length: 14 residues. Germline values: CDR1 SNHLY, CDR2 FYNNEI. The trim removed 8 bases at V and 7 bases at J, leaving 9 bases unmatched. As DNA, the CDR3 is TGTGCCAGCCTTAGACTAGCGGGAGCCGTTGAGCAGTACTTC. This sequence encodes CASLRLAGAVEQYF.

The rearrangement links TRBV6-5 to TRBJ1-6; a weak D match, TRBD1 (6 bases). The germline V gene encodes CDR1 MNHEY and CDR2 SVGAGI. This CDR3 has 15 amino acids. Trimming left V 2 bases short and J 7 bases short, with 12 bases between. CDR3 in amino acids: CASSYTEGGNSPLHF. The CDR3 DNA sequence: TGTGCCAGCAGTTACACGGAGGGGGGGAATTCACCCCTCCACTTT.